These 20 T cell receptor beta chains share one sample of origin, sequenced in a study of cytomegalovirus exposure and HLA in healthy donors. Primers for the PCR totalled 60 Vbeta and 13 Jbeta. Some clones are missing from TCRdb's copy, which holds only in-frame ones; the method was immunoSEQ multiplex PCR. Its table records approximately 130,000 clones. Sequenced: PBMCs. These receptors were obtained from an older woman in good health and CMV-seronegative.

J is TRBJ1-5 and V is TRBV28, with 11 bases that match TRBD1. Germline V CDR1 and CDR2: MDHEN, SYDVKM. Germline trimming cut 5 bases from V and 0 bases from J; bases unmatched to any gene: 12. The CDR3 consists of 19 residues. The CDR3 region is CASSPPPGQGGGSNQPQHF. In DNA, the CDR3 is TGTGCCAGCAGTCCTCCGCCGGGACAGGGGGGTGGTAGCAATCAGCCCCAGCATTTT.

In DNA form, the CDR3 reads TGTGCCAGCAGTGGACAGTTCTACGAGCAGTACTTC. This sequence encodes CASSGQFYEQYF. The chain has TRBV6-1 and TRBJ2-7; D possibly corresponds to TRBD1 (5 bases). Germline V gene data show CDR1 as MNHNS and CDR2 as SASEGT. Trimming removed 4 bases from V and 3 bases from J, with 7 bases in between. This CDR3 region has 12 residues.

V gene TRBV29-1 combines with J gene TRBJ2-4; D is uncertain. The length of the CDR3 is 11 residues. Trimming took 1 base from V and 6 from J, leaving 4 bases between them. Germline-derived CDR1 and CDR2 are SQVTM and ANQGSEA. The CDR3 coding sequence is TGCAGCGTTGAAGCCGTAAACATTCAGTACTTC. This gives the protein CSVEAVNIQYF. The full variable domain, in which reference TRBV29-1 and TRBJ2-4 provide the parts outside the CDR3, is SAVISQKPSRDICQRGTSLTIQCQVDSQVTMMFWYRQQPGQSLTLIATANQGSEATYESGFVIDKFPISRPNLTFSTLTVSNMSPEDSSIYLCSVEAVNIQYFGAGTRLSVL.

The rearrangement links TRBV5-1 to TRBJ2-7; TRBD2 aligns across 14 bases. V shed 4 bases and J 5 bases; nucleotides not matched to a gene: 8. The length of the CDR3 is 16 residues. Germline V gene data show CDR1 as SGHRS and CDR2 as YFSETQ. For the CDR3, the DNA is TGCGCCAGCAGCCTTGGACAGACTAGCGGGAGGGACGAGCAGTACTTC. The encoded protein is CASSLGQTSGRDEQYF.

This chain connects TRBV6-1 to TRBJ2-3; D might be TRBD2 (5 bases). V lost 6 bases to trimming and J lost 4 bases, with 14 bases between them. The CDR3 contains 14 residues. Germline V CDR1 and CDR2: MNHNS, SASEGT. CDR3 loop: CASRRVRGPDTQYF. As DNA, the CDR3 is TGTGCCAGCAGGAGGGTAAGAGGGCCAGATACGCAGTATTTT.

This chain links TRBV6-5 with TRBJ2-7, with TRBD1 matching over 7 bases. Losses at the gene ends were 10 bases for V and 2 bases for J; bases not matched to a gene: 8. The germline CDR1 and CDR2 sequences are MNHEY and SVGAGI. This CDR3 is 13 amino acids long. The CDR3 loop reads CATRPDRAYEQYF. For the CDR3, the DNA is TGTGCCACACGCCCAGACAGGGCCTACGAGCAGTACTTC.

The CDR3 reads CSVERGRDGYTF. The CDR3 DNA follows: TGCAGCGTTGAGAGGGGGCGGGATGGCTACACCTTC. The chain employs TRBV29-1 and TRBJ1-2; 7 bases line up with TRBD1. This CDR3 is 12 amino acids long. The junction had 4 bases not matched to a gene; V was cut back by 3 bases and J by 6 bases. Germline V gene sequence: CDR1 SQVTM, CDR2 ANQGSEA.

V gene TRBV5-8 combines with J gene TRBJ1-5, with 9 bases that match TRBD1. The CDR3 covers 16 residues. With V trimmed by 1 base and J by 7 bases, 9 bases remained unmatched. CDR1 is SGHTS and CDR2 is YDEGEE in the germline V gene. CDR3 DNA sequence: TGTGCCAGCAGCTTGAGAGACAGGGGGATAGGGCAGCCCCAGCATTTT. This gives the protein CASSLRDRGIGQPQHF. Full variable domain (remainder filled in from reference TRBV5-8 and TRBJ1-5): EAGVTQSPTHLIKTRGQQATLRCSPISGHTSVYWYQQALGLGLQFLLWYDEGEERNRGNFPPRFSGRQFPNYSSELNVNALELEDSALYLCASSLRDRGIGQPQHFGDGTRLSIL.

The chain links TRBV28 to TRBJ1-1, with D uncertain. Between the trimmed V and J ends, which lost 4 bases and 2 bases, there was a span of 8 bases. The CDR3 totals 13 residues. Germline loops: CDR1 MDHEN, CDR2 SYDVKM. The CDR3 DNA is TGTGCCAGCAGTTCTCCAGGAAACACTGAAGCTTTCTTT. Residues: CASSSPGNTEAFF.

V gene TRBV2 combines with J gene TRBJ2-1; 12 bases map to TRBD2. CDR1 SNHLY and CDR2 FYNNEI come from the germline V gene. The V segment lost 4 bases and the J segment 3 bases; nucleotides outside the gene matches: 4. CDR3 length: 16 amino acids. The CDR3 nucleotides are TGTGCCAGCAGTGGACTAGCGGGAGCGGTCTACAATGAGCAGTTCTTC. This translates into CASSGLAGAVYNEQFF.

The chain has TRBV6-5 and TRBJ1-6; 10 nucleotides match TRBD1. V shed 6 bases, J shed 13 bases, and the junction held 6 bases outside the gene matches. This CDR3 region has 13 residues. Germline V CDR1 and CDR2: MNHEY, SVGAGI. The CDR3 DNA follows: TGTGCCAGCAGGGGGACAGGGGACTTCCCCCTCCACTTT. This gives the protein CASRGTGDFPLHF.

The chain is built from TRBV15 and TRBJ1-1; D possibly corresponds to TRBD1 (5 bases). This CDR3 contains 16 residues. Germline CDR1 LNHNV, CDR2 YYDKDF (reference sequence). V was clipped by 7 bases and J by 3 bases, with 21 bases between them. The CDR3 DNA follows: TGTGCCACCACCCCCCCCGGGCAGGGTTCGGACACTGAAGCTTTCTTT. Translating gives CATTPPGQGSDTEAFF.

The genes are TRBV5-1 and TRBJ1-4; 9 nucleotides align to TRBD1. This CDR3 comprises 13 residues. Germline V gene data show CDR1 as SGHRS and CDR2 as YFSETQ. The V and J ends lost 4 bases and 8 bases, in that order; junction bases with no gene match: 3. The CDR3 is CASSRGQGEKLFF. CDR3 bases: TGCGCCAGCAGCCGGGGACAGGGAGAAAAACTGTTTTTT.

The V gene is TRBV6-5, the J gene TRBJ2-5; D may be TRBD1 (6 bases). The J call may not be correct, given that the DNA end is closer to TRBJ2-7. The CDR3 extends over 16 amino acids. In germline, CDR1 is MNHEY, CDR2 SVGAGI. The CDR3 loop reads CASSYSKGDSSYEQYF. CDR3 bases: TGTGCCAGCAGTTACTCGAAGGGGGATAGCTCCTACGAGCAGTACTTC.

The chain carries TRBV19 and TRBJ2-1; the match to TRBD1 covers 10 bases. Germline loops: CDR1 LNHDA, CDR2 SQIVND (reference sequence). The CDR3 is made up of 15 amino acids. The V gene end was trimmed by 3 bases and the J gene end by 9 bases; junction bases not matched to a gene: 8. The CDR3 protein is CASSIGGTGVAEQFF. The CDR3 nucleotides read TGTGCCAGTAGTATTGGCGGGACAGGGGTTGCTGAGCAGTTCTTC.

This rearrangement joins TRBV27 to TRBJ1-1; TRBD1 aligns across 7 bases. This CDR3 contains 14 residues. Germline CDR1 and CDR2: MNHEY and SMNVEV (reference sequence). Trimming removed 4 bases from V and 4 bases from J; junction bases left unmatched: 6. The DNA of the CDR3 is TGTGCCAGCAGTTCCTCCGGGACAGTCACTGAAGCTTTCTTT. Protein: CASSSSGTVTEAFF.

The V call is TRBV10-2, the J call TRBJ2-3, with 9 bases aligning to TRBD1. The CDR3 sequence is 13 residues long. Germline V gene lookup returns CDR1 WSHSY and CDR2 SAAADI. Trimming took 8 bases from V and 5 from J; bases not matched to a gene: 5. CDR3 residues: CASVGQGQDTQYF. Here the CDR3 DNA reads TGCGCCAGCGTTGGACAGGGGCAAGATACGCAGTATTTT.

CDR3 sequence (DNA): TGTGCCTGGAGTCCAAACGACAGGGGTGGGTCACCCCTCCACTTT. It specifies CAWSPNDRGGSPLHF. The V and J genes are TRBV30 and TRBJ1-6; 8 bases are shared with TRBD1. The CDR3 spans 15 residues. The germline V gene encodes CDR1 GTSNPN and CDR2 SVGIG (reference sequence). Trimming cost V 2 bases and J 10 bases; bases outside gene matches: 10.

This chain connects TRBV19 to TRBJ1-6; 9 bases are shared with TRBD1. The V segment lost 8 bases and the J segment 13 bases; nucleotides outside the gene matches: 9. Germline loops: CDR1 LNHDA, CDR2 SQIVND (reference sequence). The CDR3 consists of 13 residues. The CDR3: CASRRTGVTPLHF. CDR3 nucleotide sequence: TGTGCCAGTCGGAGGACAGGGGTAACCCCCCTCCACTTT.

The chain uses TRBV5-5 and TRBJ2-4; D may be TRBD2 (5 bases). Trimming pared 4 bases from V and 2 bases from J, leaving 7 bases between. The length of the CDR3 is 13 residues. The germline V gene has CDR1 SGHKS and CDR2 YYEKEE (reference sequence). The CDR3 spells CASSRDPKNIQYF. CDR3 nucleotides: TGTGCCAGCAGCCGGGATCCCAAAAACATTCAGTACTTC.